A selection of T cell receptor beta chains follows, all from one sample in a study of breast tumors, draining lymph nodes, adjacent tissues. MiXCR was run by TCRdb on the multiplex PCR reads, yielding one entry per CDR3 protein. The data show roughly 86,000 distinct CDR3 sequences, roughly a fifth seen once. Specimen: axillary lymph node tissue. The origin of the receptors is a female donor with breast cancer. Some clones in this sample may be carry-over from other donors' samples. CDR3s leave out the opening cysteine and the closing phenylalanine or tryptophan.

TRBJ2-5 11 TRBV7-2 ASSSGQASPVY
TRBJ2-7 10 TRBV12-3/TRBV12-4 ASSPVWGEQY
TRBJ2-7 12 TRBV5-5 ASSLAVLSYEQY
TRBJ2-1 13 TRBV7-3 ASSPRQGPYNEQF
TRBJ2-7 15 TRBV4-2 ASSQDGASGGLYEQY
TRBJ2-1 15 TRBV18 ASSLLIPGLTYNEQF
TRBJ1-2 13 TRBV30 ACILSGVLNYGYT
TRBJ2-2 16 TRBV4-2 ASSQGLAGSANTGELF
TRBJ2-1 13 TRBV12-3/TRBV12-4 ASSPLSGTYNEQF
TRBJ1-6 16 TRBV20-1 SARSTGGDYSYNSPLH
TRBJ2-5 15 TRBV7-9 ASSHSVRQGFQETQY